The present TCR beta chain was sequenced within a study of regulatory dendritic cells for organ transplantation. V lost 3 bases and J 5 bases, leaving 4 bases between the germline ends. The CDR3 consists of 11 residues. Germline V gives CDR1 SGHAT, CDR2 FQNNGV. The table came from immunoSEQ multiplex PCR; TCRdb's copy has only in-frame clones and leaves some out. The sample lists 9,500 to 15,000 clones, less than 80% occurring once. On this clone: Its antigen is currently unknown.

CFSE-labeled sorted T cells met regulatory or mature dendritic cells for more than four days. Naive CD45RA+ and memory CD45RO+ CD4+ or CD8+ T cells were FACS-sorted. The chain carries TRBV11-2 and TRBJ2-5; D is unresolved. The receptor's source is a human donor in good health. The specimen sequenced was naive CD8+ T cells from blood cultured with dendritic cells. As to subset: CD45RA+ naive T cells. The CDR3 loop is CASSLEETQYF. CDR3 sequence (DNA): TGTGCCAGCAGCTTGGAGGAGACCCAGTACTTC.